This T cell receptor (beta chain) comes out of a study of T-cell reconstitution after alpha-beta-depleted transplantation in children. Notes on this clonotype: Its antigen remains unknown.

General study points: The authors attributed T-cell counts and diversity one year after transplant mostly to newly produced T cells.

The library targeted TCRbeta and was prepared with unique molecular identifiers. TCRdb processed the PCR reads anew with MiXCR; each CDR3 protein has one entry. The table includes around 490,000 distinct CDR3 sequences, about 10% detected once. V trimming: 0 bases; J trimming: 7 bases; junction bases outside the gene matches: 2. Looked up from germline, CDR1 is SGHRS and CDR2 is YFSETQ. The CDR3 totals 14 residues. The sample here was PBMCs, mostly from graft donor cells, taken 180 days after TCRalphabeta/CD19-depleted stem cell transplant. J is TRBJ1-4 and V is TRBV5-1, with 8 bases that match TRBD1. The source of this sequence is a female patient younger than 10 who had a stem cell transplant for aplastic anemia, so the T cells may come from the graft donor. The CDR3 region is CASSLGTGIEKLFF. The CDR3 bases are TGCGCCAGCAGCTTGGGGACAGGGATTGAAAAACTGTTTTTT.